This entry lists 7 T cell receptor beta chains sequenced from one sample in a study of blood T cell repertoires in COVID-19. Clones were read by immunoSEQ multiplex PCR, and TCRdb kept only the in-frame ones, dropping some. The table has nearly 200,000 clones, around four fifths seen once. The sample comprised peripheral blood. Receptors were obtained from a human donor in a cohort sampled during active COVID-19.

The gene calls are TRBV4-2 and TRBJ2-3; 9 bases line up with TRBD2. J was trimmed by 0 bases and V by 0 bases; bases with no gene match: 13. Germline CDR1 LGHNA, CDR2 YNFKEQ. The CDR3 runs 20 residues. CDR3: CASSQDWREGPFTSTDTQYF. The CDR3, as DNA: TGTGCCAGCAGCCAAGATTGGCGGGAGGGCCCTTTCACTAGCACAGATACGCAGTATTTT.

The gene calls are TRBV29-1 and TRBJ1-5, with 8 bases that match TRBD1. The germline CDR1 and CDR2 sequences are SQVTM and ANQGSEA. The CDR3 sequence is 18 residues long. Unmatched junction bases numbered 16, after V lost 4 bases and J lost 2 bases. CDR3 sequence reads: CSVAPTGVLASCNQPQHF. CDR3 bases: TGCAGCGTTGCCCCGACAGGGGTCCTTGCTTCGTGCAATCAGCCCCAGCATTTT.

The chain combines TRBV27 with TRBJ2-7, with no clear D. V was cut by 2 bases and J by 3 bases, with 8 bases left in between. The CDR3 is made up of 13 amino acids. Germline V CDR1 and CDR2: MNHEY, SMNVEV (reference sequence). The CDR3 protein is CASSLGPHYEQYF. The CDR3, as DNA: TGTGCCAGCAGTTTAGGGCCCCACTACGAGCAGTACTTC.

The chain employs TRBV7-2 and TRBJ2-1; 7 bases match TRBD2. With V trimmed by 4 bases and J by 9 bases, 6 bases remained unmatched. Germline V gene data show CDR1 as SGHTA and CDR2 as FQGNSA. This CDR3 comprises 13 residues. The CDR3 sequence is CASSSAGVAEQFF. DNA of the CDR3: TGTGCCAGCAGCTCGGCGGGAGTGGCTGAGCAGTTCTTC.

The chain is built from TRBV5-1 and TRBJ1-4, with no clear D. From germline, CDR1 is SGHRS and CDR2 YFSETQ. Trimming removed 0 bases at V and 6 bases at J, with 9 bases between. The CDR3 runs 14 residues. CDR3: CASSLVAGHEKLFF. The CDR3 DNA sequence: TGCGCCAGCAGCTTGGTTGCTGGCCATGAAAAACTGTTTTTT. Based on the CDR3 plus reference TRBV5-1 and TRBJ1-4, the full variable domain is KAGVTQTPRYLIKTRGQQVTLSCSPISGHRSVSWYQQTPGQGLQFLFEYFSETQRNKGNFPGRFSGRQFSNSRSEMNVSTLELGDSALYLCASSLVAGHEKLFFGSGTQLSVL.

This chain links TRBV6-6 with TRBJ2-7; 11 positions match TRBD2. V was clipped by 5 bases and J by 2 bases; unmatched bases: 5. Germline CDR1 and CDR2: MNHNY and SVGAGI (reference sequence). CDR3 length: 15 residues. CDR3 amino acids: CASSRGTSGPYEQYV. In DNA, the CDR3 is TGTGCCAGCAGTCGCGGGACTAGCGGCCCCTACGAGCAGTACGTC.

This clone was seen more than once but under ten times. The gene calls are TRBV6-5 and TRBJ2-5; TRBD2 might be the D (6 bases). Germline-derived CDR1 and CDR2 are MNHEY and SVGAGI. The CDR3 totals 14 residues. Trimming removed 5 bases from V and 5 bases from J, with 15 bases in between. The CDR3 loop reads CASSKGGAWETQYF. Written as DNA, the CDR3 is TGTGCCAGCAGTAAGGGAGGAGCATGGGAGACCCAGTACTTC.